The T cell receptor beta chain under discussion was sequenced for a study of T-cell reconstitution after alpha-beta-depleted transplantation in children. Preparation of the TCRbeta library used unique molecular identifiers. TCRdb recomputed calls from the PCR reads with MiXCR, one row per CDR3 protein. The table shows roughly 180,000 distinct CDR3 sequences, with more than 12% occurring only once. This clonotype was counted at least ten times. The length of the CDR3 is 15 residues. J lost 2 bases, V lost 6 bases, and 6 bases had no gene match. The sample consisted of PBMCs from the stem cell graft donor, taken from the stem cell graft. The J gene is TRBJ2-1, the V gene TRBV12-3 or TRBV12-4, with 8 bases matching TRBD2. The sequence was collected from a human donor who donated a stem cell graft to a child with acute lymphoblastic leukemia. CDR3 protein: CASSKAGVPYNEQFF. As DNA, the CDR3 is TGTGCCAGCAGCAAAGCGGGAGTGCCCTACAATGAGCAGTTCTTC.